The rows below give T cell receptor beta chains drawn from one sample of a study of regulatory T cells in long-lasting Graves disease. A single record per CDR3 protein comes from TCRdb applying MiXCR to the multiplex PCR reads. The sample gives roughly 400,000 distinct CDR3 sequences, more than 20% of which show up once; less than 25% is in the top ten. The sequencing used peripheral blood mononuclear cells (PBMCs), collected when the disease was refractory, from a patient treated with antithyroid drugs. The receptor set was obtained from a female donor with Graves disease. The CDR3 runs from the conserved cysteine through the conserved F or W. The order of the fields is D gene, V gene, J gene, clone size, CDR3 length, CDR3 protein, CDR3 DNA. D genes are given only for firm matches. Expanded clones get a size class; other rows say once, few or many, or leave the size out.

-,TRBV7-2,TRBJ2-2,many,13,CASSPVRVGELFF,TGTGCCAGCAGCCCGGTGAGGGTAGGGGAGCTGTTTTTT
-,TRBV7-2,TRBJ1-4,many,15,CASSLAGLANEKLFF,TGTGCCAGCAGCTTAGCCGGGCTGGCTAATGAAAAACTGTTTTTT
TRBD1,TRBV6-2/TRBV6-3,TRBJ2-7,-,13,CATRTGGYYEQYF,TGTGCCACCAGGACAGGGGGCTATTACGAGCAGTACTTC
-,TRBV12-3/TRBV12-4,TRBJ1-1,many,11,CASSLMTEAFF,TGTGCCAGCAGCCTCATGACTGAAGCTTTCTTT
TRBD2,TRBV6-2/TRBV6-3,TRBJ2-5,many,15,CASRPGLAAQETQYF,TGTGCCAGCAGACCCGGACTAGCCGCGCAAGAGACCCAGTACTTC
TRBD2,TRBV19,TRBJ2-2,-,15,CASSFAGGPFGELFF,TGTGCCAGTAGTTTCGCGGGAGGGCCCTTTGGGGAGCTGTTTTTT
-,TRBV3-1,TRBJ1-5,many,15,CASSLGQISNQPQHF,TGTGCCAGCAGCCTCGGACAGATTAGCAATCAGCCCCAGCATTTT
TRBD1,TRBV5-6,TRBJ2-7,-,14,CASSSGTGGWEQYF,TGTGCCAGCAGCTCGGGGACAGGGGGCTGGGAGCAGTACTTC
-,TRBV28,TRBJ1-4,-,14,CASTPTGAPEKLFF,TGTGCCAGCACCCCCACCGGGGCGCCTGAAAAACTGTTTTTT
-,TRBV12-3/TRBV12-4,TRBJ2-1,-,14,CASSFGGLDNEQFF,TGTGCCAGCAGTTTTGGGGGGCTGGACAATGAGCAGTTCTTC
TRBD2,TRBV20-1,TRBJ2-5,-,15,CSAHGRTSGSGTQYF,TGCAGTGCCCATGGACGGACTAGCGGGTCAGGGACCCAGTACTTC
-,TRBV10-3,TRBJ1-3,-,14,CAISQTASGNTIYF,TGTGCCATCAGCCAAACGGCCTCTGGAAACACCATATATTTT
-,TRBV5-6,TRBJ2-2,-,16,CASSLLGPANTGELFF,TGTGCCAGCAGCTTGTTGGGGCCCGCGAACACCGGGGAGCTGTTTTTT
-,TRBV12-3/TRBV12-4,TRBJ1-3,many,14,CASSPQSSGNTIYF,TGTGCCAGCAGCCCTCAGAGTTCTGGAAACACCATATATTTT
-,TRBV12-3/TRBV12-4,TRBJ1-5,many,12,CASRGDNQPQHF,TGTGCCAGCAGGGGCGACAATCAGCCCCAGCATTTT
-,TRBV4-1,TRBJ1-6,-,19,CASSQDGTDRSSYNSPLHF,TGCGCCAGCAGCCAAGATGGTACAGACAGGAGCTCCTATAATTCACCCCTCCACTTT
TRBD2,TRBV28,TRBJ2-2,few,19,CASAEARAGVNANTGELFF,TGTGCCAGCGCCGAAGCGCGGGCGGGAGTGAACGCGAACACCGGGGAGCTGTTTTTT
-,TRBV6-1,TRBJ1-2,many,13,CASSVEGAYGYTF,TGTGCCAGCAGTGTCGAAGGGGCCTATGGCTACACCTTC
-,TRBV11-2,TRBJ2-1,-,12,CASSLIVVEQFF,TGTGCCAGCAGCTTGATAGTAGTTGAGCAGTTCTTC
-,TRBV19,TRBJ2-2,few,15,CASSRSLTNTGELFF,TGTGCCAGTAGTAGAAGCCTTACTAACACCGGGGAGCTGTTTTTT
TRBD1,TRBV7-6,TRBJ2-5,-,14,CASSAHRGAETQYF,TGTGCCAGCAGCGCCCACAGGGGAGCGGAGACCCAGTACTTC
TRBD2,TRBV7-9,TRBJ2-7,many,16,CASSLGASGKSYEQYF,TGTGCCAGCAGCTTAGGGGCTAGCGGAAAGTCTTACGAGCAGTACTTC
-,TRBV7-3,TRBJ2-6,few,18,CASSLIGSQSSGANVLTF,TGTGCCAGCAGCTTAATAGGGAGTCAGAGCTCTGGGGCCAACGTCCTGACTTTC